Listed below are T cell receptor beta chains from one sample, sequenced in a study of T cells in Graves' hyperthyroidism and ophthalmopathy. TCRdb itself ran the multiplex PCR reads through MiXCR, one entry per CDR3 protein. In the table there are 660,000 or so distinct CDR3 sequences, roughly 45% of which are singletons. Sequencing used peripheral blood or thyroid tissue (not recorded which). The receptor source for this set is an adult man with Graves' disease, either hyperthyroidism or ophthalmopathy (not recorded which). Both conserved end residues are part of each CDR3. D genes are given only for firm matches. Size tells how often a clone was seen (once, few, many) or the class of an expanded clone, and some rows leave it out.

TGTGCCAGCAGCCCCAGAGGCGAGACTGAAGCTTTCTTT,CASSPRGETEAFF,TRBJ1-1,TRBV3-1,-,-
TGTGCCAGCAGTTCGGGACTAGCGGGGGAGCTGTTTTTT,CASSSGLAGELFF,TRBJ2-2,TRBV6-6,-,TRBD2
TGTGCCAGCAGCTCCCGACAGTCCTTAACTGAAGCTTTCTTT,CASSSRQSLTEAFF,TRBJ1-1,TRBV7-2,-,-
TGTGCCAGCGCGACCGGGACAGGGTCCACCGGGGAGCTGTTTTTT,CASATGTGSTGELFF,TRBJ2-2,TRBV7-6,-,TRBD1
TGCAGCGTCTCCATGGGGGGAGGTGGGGAGCTGTTTTTT,CSVSMGGGGELFF,TRBJ2-2,TRBV29-1,-,-
TGTGCCAGCAGCTTAGATTGGAGGAGGAATGAAGCTTTCTTT,CASSLDWRRNEAFF,TRBJ1-1,TRBV7-8,many,-
TGTGCCAGCAGCCAAGCCTGGGGCGCTGATGGCTACACCTTC,CASSQAWGADGYTF,TRBJ1-2,TRBV7-9,-,-
TGTGCCAGCAGTCTCGCCCCGGGGTACCAGGGTTCACCCCTCCACTTT,CASSLAPGYQGSPLHF,TRBJ1-6,TRBV7-8,-,-
TGTGCCAGCACTTCCCGGGCGGGAGGGAGAGCCTACGAGCAGTACTTC,CASTSRAGGRAYEQYF,TRBJ2-7,TRBV25-1,-,TRBD2
TGCAGTGGTTCAGGGATTAACTATGGCTACACCTTC,CSGSGINYGYTF,TRBJ1-2,TRBV20-1,many,-
-,CATSDPSGRGEQYFGPGDEKLFF,TRBJ1-4,TRBV24-1,-,-
TGTGCCAGCAGCTCCCCCGGGGGGAAGGCCCAGCATTTT,CASSSPGGKAQHF,TRBJ1-5,TRBV7-9,few,-
TGTGCCAGCAGCTATGAGCCCCTTAGGACCCAGCATTTT,CASSYEPLRTQHF,TRBJ1-5,TRBV7-8,many,-
TGTGCCAGCAGTCCCAACGGACGAGAAGCTTTCTTT,CASSPNGREAFF,TRBJ1-1,TRBV12-3/TRBV12-4,-,-